This record concerns one TCR beta chain sequence. These data come from a study of blood T cell repertoires in COVID-19. Study in general: Acute and convalescent COVID-19 specimens originated in the United States, Italy and Spain. Sources were T cells, B-cell-depleted T cells, or PBMCs; the material itself was cDNA or gDNA.

V dropped 6 bases and J dropped 0; count of bases not matched to a gene: 5. CDR3 length equals 15 residues. Germline CDR1 ENHRY, CDR2 SYGVKD. Study processing details: The assay estimated nucleated cells by amplifying reference gene primers. Profiling relied on immunoSEQ multiplex PCR, and the TCRdb table lists in-frame clones only, not all of them. V, J and clone size derive from that table, while D and trimming were established from the DNA sequence. This table has 210,000 or so clones, roughly 90% appearing once. The V gene is TRBV10-3, the J gene TRBJ2-3, with 8 bases that match TRBD2. This sequence was found in a woman aged 60-70 years with acute or convalescent COVID-19. The specimen was peripheral blood. The CDR3 DNA is TGTGCCATCAGCCGGACTAGCCAAAGCACAGATACGCAGTATTTT. This gives the protein CAISRTSQSTDTQYF.